The sequence of this T cell receptor beta chain was determined in a study of T cell repertoires in cytomegalovirus infection. For the study at large: Public TCR beta signatures indicated both CMV infection and matching HLA type.

Findings of the study overall: CMV-specific TCR beta clonotypes restricted by HLA-C were the ones dominating the ex vivo response. Summed public TCR beta family frequency identified CMV carriers bearing the relevant HLA.

In its sample, this clonotype was seen many times. What it binds is unknown. TCRdb redid the calling of the reads with MiXCR, one entry per CDR3 protein. The repertoire holds 150,000 to 200,000 distinct CDR3 sequences, with approximately 15% as singletons. What was sequenced was PBMCs. This TCR came from a human donor in good health (CMV status not recorded). Some clones in this sample may be carry-over from other donors' samples.

The CDR3 bases are TGTGCCAGCAGCCCACTAGCGGGGCTAGATTACAATGAGCAGTTCTTC. It specifies CASSPLAGLDYNEQFF. The J gene is TRBJ2-1, the V gene TRBV14; TRBD2 aligns across 10 bases. The CDR3 covers 16 residues. Germline assignment: CDR1 SGHDN and CDR2 FVKESK. J gave up 4 bases and V 4 bases, and 7 bases lay outside the gene matches.